The T cell receptor beta chain described here comes from a study of multiple sclerosis patients with progressive multifocal leukoencephalopathy. Points from the study as a whole: Expanded clones at PML onset predated and persisted through natalizumab therapy.

The survey-level immunoSEQ assay was used. Spiked into each PCR were synthetic inline TR CDR3 controls of all V-J pairings. Using immunoSEQ multiplex PCR, the repertoire was profiled, and TCRdb retains in-frame clones only, with some absent. The data show more than 30,000 clones, around 89% seen once. This clone was seen a single time. Its antigen is unidentified. Germline V lookup: CDR1 MDHEN, CDR2 SYDVKM. Trimming removed 8 bases at V and 8 bases at J, with 13 bases between. The CDR3 contains 13 residues. The time point is: before natalizumab initiation. The clonotype was recovered from a human donor with multiple sclerosis. Source material: PBMCs. The chain joins TRBV28 to TRBJ1-6; D gene ambiguous. CDR3 bases: TGTGCCAGCCAGACCCCCGGGGATTCACCCCTCCACTTT. This translates into CASQTPGDSPLHF.